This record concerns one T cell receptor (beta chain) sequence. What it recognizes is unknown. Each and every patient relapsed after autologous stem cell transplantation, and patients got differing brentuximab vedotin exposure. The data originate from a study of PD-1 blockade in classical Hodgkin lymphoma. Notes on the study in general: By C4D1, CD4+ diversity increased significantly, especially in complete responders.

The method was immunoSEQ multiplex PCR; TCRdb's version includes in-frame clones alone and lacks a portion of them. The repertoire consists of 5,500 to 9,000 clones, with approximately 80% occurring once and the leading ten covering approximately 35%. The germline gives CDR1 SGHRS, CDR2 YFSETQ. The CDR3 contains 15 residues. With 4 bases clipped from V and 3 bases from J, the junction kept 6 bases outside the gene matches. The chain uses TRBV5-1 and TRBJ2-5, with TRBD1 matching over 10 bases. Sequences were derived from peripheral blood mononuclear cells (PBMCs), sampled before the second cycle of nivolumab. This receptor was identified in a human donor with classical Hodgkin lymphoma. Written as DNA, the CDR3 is TGCGCCAGCAGCATACGGGGACAGGGGAAAGAGACCCAGTACTTC. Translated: CASSIRGQGKETQYF.